These 15 T cell receptor beta chains were all obtained from the same sample, sequenced in a study of cytomegalovirus exposure and HLA in healthy donors. PCR primers comprised 60 Vbeta and 13 Jbeta primers. This table comes from immunoSEQ multiplex PCR, and its TCRdb copy is limited to in-frame clones, with some not included. Its clone listing holds under 100,000 clones. Source material: PBMCs. The receptors shown here come from a man aged 30 to 39 in good health and CMV-seronegative.

The chain recombines TRBV6-4 with TRBJ2-1, with D perhaps matching TRBD2 (7 bases). The CDR3 runs to 14 residues. CDR1 and CDR2 from the germline V gene are MRHNA and SNTAGT. V was cut by 0 bases and J by 6 bases, with 9 bases left in between. The CDR3 nucleotides are TGTGCCAGCAGTGACTCGAGGGGGGGCAATGAGCAGTTCTTC. Its protein product is CASSDSRGGNEQFF.

This rearrangement joins TRBV5-4 to TRBJ1-2; 9 bases line up with TRBD1. The trim removed 4 bases at V and 3 bases at J, leaving 4 bases unmatched. Germline loops: CDR1 SGHNT, CDR2 YYREEE (reference sequence). CDR3 size: 14 residues. The CDR3 coding sequence is TGTGCCAGCAGCCCCAGGACAGGGGACTATGGCTACACCTTC. This gives the protein CASSPRTGDYGYTF.

CDR3 residues: CASTLGGQGGLPQHF. The CDR3 DNA reads TGTGCCAGCACCCTGGGGGGACAGGGTGGATTACCCCAGCATTTT. V and J are TRBV28 and TRBJ1-5; TRBD1 aligns across 9 bases. Per germline, CDR1 MDHEN and CDR2 SYDVKM. V was pared by 7 bases and J by 10 bases, with 14 bases of the junction left unmatched. This CDR3 has 15 amino acids.

This chain links TRBV2 with TRBJ2-5; D gene ambiguous. In germline, CDR1 is SNHLY, CDR2 FYNNEI. V lost 8 bases and J lost 5, with 15 bases in between. This CDR3 contains 13 residues. The CDR3 is CASGRIFGETQYF. In DNA form, the CDR3 reads TGTGCCAGCGGTAGAATTTTCGGGGAGACCCAGTACTTC.

The rearrangement links TRBV27 to TRBJ2-1; a possible D gene is TRBD1 (6 bases). The germline V and J ends were trimmed by 4 bases and 8 bases, with 18 bases remaining between them. Germline values: CDR1 MNHEY, CDR2 SMNVEV (reference sequence). CDR3 size: 15 residues. CDR3 loop: CASSSTGPSDDEQFF. CDR3 nucleotide sequence: TGTGCCAGCAGTTCGACAGGCCCCTCCGACGATGAGCAGTTCTTC.

CDR3 DNA sequence: TGCGCCAGCAGCCAAGGAAGAGCGGGGGGGAACCGGGAGCTGTTTTTT. Translating gives CASSQGRAGGNRELFF. The chain has TRBV4-1 and TRBJ2-2; 10 positions match TRBD2. This CDR3 is 16 amino acids long. The V gene end was trimmed by 1 base and the J gene end by 9 bases; junction bases not matched to a gene: 8. The V gene's germline CDR1 is MGHRA and CDR2 YSYEKL.

The V call is TRBV7-6, the J call TRBJ2-1; 10 nucleotides line up with TRBD2. Looked up from germline, CDR1 is SGHVS and CDR2 is FNYEAQ. V was clipped by 1 base and J by 3 bases; unmatched bases: 6. The CDR3 runs to 17 residues. The CDR3 sequence: CASSLGRLAGYYNEQFF. CDR3 nucleotide sequence: TGTGCCAGCAGCTTAGGCCGACTAGCGGGTTACTACAATGAGCAGTTCTTC.

The chain has TRBV4-3 and TRBJ2-1; 10 bases agree with TRBD1. The CDR3 runs to 16 residues. With 1 base clipped from V and 4 bases from J, the junction kept 4 bases outside the gene matches. From germline, CDR1 is LGHNA and CDR2 YSLEER. Here the CDR3 DNA reads TGCGCCAGCAGCCAAGCCCCGGGACAGGGGTACAATGAGCAGTTCTTC. This translates into CASSQAPGQGYNEQFF.

CDR3 region: CASSSGVETEAFF. As DNA, the CDR3 is TGTGCCAGCAGCTCAGGGGTGGAAACTGAAGCTTTCTTT. The J gene is TRBJ1-1, the V gene TRBV7-3, with D possibly TRBD1 on 6 matching bases. From germline, CDR1 is SGHTA and CDR2 FQGTGA. This CDR3 has 13 amino acids. V was shortened by 4 bases and J by 5 bases, with 11 bases between the two germline ends.

The V call is TRBV27, the J call TRBJ2-1, with 7 bases aligning to TRBD1. CDR3 size: 15 residues. The V gene's germline CDR1 is MNHEY and CDR2 SMNVEV (reference sequence). Germline trimming cut 5 bases from V and 0 bases from J; bases unmatched to any gene: 4. CDR3 sequence: CASSHRGNSYNEQFF. DNA of the CDR3: TGTGCCAGCAGTCACAGGGGAAACTCCTACAATGAGCAGTTCTTC.

The CDR3 DNA sequence: TGTGCCAGCAGCAGGGGGGGGGCGAGGGGAGAGACCCAGTACTTC. Its protein product is CASSRGGARGETQYF. This chain joins TRBV11-3 and TRBJ2-5; D is perhaps TRBD2 (7 bases). Germline CDR1 SGHNT, CDR2 YENEEA. V lost 5 bases, J lost 4 bases, and 17 bases lay in between. CDR3 length: 15 amino acids.

The J gene is TRBJ2-7, the V gene TRBV19; the match to TRBD1 covers 7 bases. The CDR3 sequence is 13 residues long. Germline V gives CDR1 LNHDA, CDR2 SQIVND (reference sequence). V lost 5 bases to trimming and J lost 7 bases; unmatched junction nucleotides: 8. The CDR3 sequence: CASSADRLGEQYF. The CDR3 region has the DNA TGTGCCAGTAGTGCGGACAGGCTAGGGGAGCAGTACTTC.

V and J are TRBV27 and TRBJ1-3; D unresolved. The germline gives CDR1 MNHEY, CDR2 SMNVEV (reference sequence). The CDR3 extends over 13 amino acids. Trimming removed 3 bases from V and 1 base from J, with 4 bases in between. CDR3 nucleotides: TGTGCCAGCAGTTTCAGTTCTGGAAACACCATATATTTT. Its translation: CASSFSSGNTIYF.

The rearrangement joins TRBV18 to TRBJ2-2; TRBD2 matches at 7 bases. V shed 3 bases, J shed 3 bases, and the junction held 4 bases outside the gene matches. The CDR3 has 15 amino acids. Per the germline V gene, CDR1 is KGHSH and CDR2 is LQKENI. CDR3 sequence (DNA): TGTGCCAGCTCACCGGCTAGCGGATACACCGGGGAGCTGTTTTTT. It codes for CASSPASGYTGELFF.

This chain connects TRBV6-6 to TRBJ2-3; 9 bases fit TRBD2. Germline CDR1 is MNHNY and CDR2 is SVGAGI (reference sequence). The CDR3 extends over 14 amino acids. Germline trimming cut 6 bases from V and 4 bases from J; bases unmatched to any gene: 5. The CDR3: CASSFSGSADTQYF. CDR3 nucleotides: TGTGCCAGCAGCTTTAGCGGGAGTGCAGATACGCAGTATTTT.